Shown below are 4 T cell receptor beta chains from a single sample sequenced in a study of cytomegalovirus exposure and HLA in healthy donors. Use of 60 Vbeta and 13 Jbeta primers characterized the PCR. The protocol was immunoSEQ multiplex PCR, while the TCRdb copy is restricted to in-frame clones and leaves out a portion. The table has fewer than 200,000 clones, around 80% seen once; the top ten hold roughly 4.8%. Sequencing input: PBMCs. Receptors were obtained from a woman aged 45-65 years in good health and CMV-seropositive.

The chain carries TRBV7-2 and TRBJ2-1; TRBD2 aligns across 8 bases. Unmatched junction bases numbered 4, after V lost 0 bases and J lost 6 bases. The CDR3 is 15 residues long. CDR1 is SGHTA and CDR2 is FQGNSA in the germline V gene. CDR3 region: CASSLAAGGGNEQFF. CDR3 coding DNA: TGTGCCAGCAGCTTAGCTGCGGGAGGTGGCAATGAGCAGTTCTTC. The full variable domain, its missing parts supplied by reference TRBV7-2 and TRBJ2-1, is GAGVSQSPSNKVTEKGKDVELRCDPISGHTALYWYRQSLGQGLEFLIYFQGNSAPDKSGLPSDRFSAERTGGSVSTLTIQRTQQEDSAVYLCASSLAAGGGNEQFFGPGTRLTVL.

A few counts support this clone. The chain has TRBV7-8 and TRBJ1-2; D is undetermined. Between the trimmed V and J ends, which lost 5 bases and 4 bases, there was a span of 8 bases. This CDR3 contains 12 residues. Germline CDR1 SGHVS, CDR2 FQNEAQ. CDR3 in amino acids: CASSTSVYGYTF. The CDR3 DNA follows: TGTGCCAGCAGCACGTCGGTCTATGGCTACACCTTC.

The J gene is TRBJ1-5, the V gene TRBV4-2; D uncertain. The V gene lost 4 bases and the J gene lost 9 bases, with 16 bases spanning the gap. Germline CDR1 and CDR2: LGHNA and YNFKEQ. CDR3 length: 14 amino acids. The CDR3 spells CASSRGLVDRPQHF. The CDR3 DNA follows: TGTGCCAGCAGCCGCGGACTGGTGGATCGGCCCCAGCATTTT.

The chain uses TRBV7-2 and TRBJ2-7, with 11 bases that match TRBD2. The V segment lost 4 bases and the J segment 7 bases; nucleotides outside the gene matches: 12. The CDR3 is 16 amino acids. Germline V gives CDR1 SGHTA, CDR2 FQGNSA. CDR3 DNA sequence: TGTGCCAGCAGCTCCCTCCTAGCGGGAGGCCCCGGGGAGCAGTACTTC. Its protein is CASSSLLAGGPGEQYF.